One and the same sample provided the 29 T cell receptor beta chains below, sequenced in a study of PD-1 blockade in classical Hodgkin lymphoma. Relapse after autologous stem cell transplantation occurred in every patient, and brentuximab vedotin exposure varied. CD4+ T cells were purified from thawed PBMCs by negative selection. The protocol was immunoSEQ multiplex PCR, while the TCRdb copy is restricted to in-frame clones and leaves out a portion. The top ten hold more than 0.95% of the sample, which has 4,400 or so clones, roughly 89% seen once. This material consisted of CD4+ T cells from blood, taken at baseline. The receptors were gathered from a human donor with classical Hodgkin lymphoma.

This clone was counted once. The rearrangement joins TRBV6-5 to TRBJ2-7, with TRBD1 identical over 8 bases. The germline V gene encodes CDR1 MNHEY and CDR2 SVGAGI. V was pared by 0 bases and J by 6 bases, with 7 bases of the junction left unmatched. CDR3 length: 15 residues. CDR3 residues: CASSYSGQGIREQYF. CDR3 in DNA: TGTGCCAGCAGTTACTCTGGACAGGGCATCCGCGAGCAGTACTTC.

For the CDR3, the DNA is TGCGCCAGCAGCTTGGGGACAGCCGCAGGGAACACCTTC. Protein product: CASSLGTAAGNTF. This chain links TRBV5-1 with TRBJ1-2, with a weak D call TRBD1 (6 bases). Germline V gene lookup returns CDR1 SGHRS and CDR2 YFSETQ. Deletions cut 0 bases from V and 12 bases from J, with 15 bases between. The CDR3 length is 13 residues.

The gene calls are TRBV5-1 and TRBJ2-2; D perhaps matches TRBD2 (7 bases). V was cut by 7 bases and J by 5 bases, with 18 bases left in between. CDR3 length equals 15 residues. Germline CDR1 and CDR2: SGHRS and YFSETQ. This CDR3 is CASGPQGGATGELFF. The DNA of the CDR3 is TGCGCCAGCGGTCCCCAAGGGGGGGCGACCGGGGAGCTGTTTTTT.

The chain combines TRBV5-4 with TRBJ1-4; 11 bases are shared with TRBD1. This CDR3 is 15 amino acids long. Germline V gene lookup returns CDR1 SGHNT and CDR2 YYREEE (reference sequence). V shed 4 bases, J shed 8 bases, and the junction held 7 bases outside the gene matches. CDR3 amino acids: CASSDPGQGGEKLFF. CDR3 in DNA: TGTGCCAGCAGCGACCCGGGACAGGGGGGAGAAAAACTGTTTTTT.

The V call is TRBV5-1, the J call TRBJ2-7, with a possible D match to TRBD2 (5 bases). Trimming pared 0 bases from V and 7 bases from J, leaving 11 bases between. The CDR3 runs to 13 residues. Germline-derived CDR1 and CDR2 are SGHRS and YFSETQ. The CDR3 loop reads CASSLGEKREQYF. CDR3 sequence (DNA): TGCGCCAGCAGCTTGGGGGAGAAGAGGGAGCAGTACTTC.

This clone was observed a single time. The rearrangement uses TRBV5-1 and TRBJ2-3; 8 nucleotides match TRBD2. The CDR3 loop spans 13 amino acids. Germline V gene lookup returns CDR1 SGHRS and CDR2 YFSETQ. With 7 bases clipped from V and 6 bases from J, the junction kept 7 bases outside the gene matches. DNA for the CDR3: TGCGCCAGCGGGGAACCGGGAGGGGATACGCAGTATTTT. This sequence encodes CASGEPGGDTQYF.

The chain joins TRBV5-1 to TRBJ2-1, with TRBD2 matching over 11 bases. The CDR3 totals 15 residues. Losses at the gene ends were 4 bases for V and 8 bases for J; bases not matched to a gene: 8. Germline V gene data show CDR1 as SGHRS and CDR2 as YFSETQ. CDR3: CASSLTSGVVYEQFF. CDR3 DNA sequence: TGCGCCAGCAGCCTGACTAGCGGGGTAGTATATGAGCAGTTCTTC.

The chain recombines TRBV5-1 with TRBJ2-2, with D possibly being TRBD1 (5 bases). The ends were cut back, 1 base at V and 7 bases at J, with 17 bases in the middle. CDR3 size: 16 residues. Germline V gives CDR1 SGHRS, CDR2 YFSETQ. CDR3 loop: CASSLSQGAGIGELFF. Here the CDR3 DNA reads TGCGCCAGCAGCTTGTCCCAGGGTGCTGGTATCGGGGAGCTGTTTTTT.

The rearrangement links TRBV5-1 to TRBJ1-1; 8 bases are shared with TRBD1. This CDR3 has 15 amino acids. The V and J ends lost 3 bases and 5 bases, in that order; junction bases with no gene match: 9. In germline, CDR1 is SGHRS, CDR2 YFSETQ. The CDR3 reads CASSSTGVTGTEAFF. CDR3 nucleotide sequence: TGCGCCAGCAGCTCGACAGGGGTTACTGGGACTGAAGCTTTCTTT.

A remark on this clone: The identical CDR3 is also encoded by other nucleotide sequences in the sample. The CDR3 loop is CASSPGHTEAFF. The DNA of the CDR3 is TGTGCCAGCTCACCAGGTCACACTGAAGCTTTCTTT. This chain connects TRBV18 to TRBJ1-1; D not certain. Germline CDR1 is KGHSH and CDR2 is LQKENI. Trimming took 2 bases from V and 3 from J, leaving 4 bases between them. CDR3 length: 12 amino acids.

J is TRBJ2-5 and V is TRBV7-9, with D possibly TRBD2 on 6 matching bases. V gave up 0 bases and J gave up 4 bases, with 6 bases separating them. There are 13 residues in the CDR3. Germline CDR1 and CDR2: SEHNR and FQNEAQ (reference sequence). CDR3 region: CASSLAGGETQYF. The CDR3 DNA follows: TGTGCCAGCAGCTTAGCGGGGGGAGAGACCCAGTACTTC.

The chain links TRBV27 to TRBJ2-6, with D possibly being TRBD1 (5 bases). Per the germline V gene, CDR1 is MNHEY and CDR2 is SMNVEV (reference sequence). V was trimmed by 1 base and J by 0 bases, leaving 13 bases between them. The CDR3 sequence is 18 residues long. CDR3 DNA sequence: TGTGCCAGCAGTTTATTCGGACATGCCTACTCTGGGGCCAACGTCCTGACTTTC. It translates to CASSLFGHAYSGANVLTF.

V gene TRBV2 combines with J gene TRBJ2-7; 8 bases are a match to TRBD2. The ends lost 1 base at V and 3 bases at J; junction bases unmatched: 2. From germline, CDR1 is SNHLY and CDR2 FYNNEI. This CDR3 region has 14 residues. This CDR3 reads CASSEGLAGYEQYF. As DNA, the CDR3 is TGTGCCAGCAGTGAAGGGCTAGCGGGCTACGAGCAGTACTTC.

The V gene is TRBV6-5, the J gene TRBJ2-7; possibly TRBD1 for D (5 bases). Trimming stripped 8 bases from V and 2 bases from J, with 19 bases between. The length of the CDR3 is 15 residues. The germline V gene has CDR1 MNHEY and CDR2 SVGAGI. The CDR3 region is CASGLKGIPTYEQYF. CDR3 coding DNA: TGTGCCAGCGGTCTAAAGGGGATCCCGACCTACGAGCAGTACTTC.

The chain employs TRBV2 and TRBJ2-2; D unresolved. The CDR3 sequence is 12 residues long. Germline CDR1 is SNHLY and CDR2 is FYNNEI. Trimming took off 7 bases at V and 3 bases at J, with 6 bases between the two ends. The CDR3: CASNWYTGELFF. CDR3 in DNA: TGTGCCAGCAATTGGTACACCGGGGAGCTGTTTTTT.

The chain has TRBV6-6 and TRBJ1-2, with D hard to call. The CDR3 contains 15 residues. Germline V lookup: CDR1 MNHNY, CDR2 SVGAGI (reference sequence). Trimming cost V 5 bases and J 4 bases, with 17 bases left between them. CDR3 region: CASSHPSGSTYGYTF. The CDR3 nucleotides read TGTGCCAGCAGTCACCCGTCGGGGTCTACCTATGGCTACACCTTC.

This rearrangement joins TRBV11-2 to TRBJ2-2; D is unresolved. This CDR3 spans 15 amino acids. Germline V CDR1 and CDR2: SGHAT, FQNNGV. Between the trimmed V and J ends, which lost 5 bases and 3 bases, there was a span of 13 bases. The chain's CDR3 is CASSPGSRDTGELFF. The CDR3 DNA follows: TGTGCCAGCAGCCCCGGGTCCCGCGACACCGGGGAGCTGTTTTTT.

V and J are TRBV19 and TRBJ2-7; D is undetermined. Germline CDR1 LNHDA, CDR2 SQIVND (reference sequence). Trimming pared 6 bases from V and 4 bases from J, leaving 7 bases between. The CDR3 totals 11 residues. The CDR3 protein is CASRGRYEQYF. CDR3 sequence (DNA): TGTGCCAGTAGGGGCAGGTACGAGCAGTACTTC.

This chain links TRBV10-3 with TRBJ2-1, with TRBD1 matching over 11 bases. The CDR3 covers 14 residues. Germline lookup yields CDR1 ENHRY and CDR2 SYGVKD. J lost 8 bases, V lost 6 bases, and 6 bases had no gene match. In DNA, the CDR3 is TGTGCCATCAGCTCCGGGACAGGGGGGGATGAGCAGTTCTTC. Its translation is CAISSGTGGDEQFF.

The CDR3 region is CASGRGYGTEAFF. CDR3 nucleotide sequence: TGCGCCAGCGGTAGGGGTTATGGTACTGAAGCTTTCTTT. The chain has TRBV5-1 and TRBJ1-1; possible D gene TRBD1, 5 bases. Germline CDR1 is SGHRS and CDR2 is YFSETQ. The germline V and J ends were trimmed by 7 bases and 5 bases, with 15 bases remaining between them. The CDR3 is made up of 13 amino acids.

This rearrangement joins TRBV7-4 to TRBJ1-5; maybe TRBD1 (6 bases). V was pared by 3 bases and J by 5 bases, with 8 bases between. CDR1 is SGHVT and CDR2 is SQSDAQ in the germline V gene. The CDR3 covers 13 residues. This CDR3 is CASSLGGDQPQHF. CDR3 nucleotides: TGTGCCAGCAGCTTGGGGGGCGATCAGCCCCAGCATTTT.

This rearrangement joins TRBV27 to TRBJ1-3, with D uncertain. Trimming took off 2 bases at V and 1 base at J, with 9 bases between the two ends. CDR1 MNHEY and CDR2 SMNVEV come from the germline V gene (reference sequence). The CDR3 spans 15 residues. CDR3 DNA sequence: TGTGCCAGCAGTTTAACCAGAGAGTCTGGAAACACCATATATTTT. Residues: CASSLTRESGNTIYF.

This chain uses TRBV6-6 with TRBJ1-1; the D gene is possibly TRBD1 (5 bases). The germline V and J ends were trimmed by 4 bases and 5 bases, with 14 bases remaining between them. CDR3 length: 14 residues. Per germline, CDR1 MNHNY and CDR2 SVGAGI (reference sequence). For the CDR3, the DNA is TGTGCCAGCAGTTCTGAACAGGCACTTACTGAAGCTTTCTTT. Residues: CASSSEQALTEAFF.

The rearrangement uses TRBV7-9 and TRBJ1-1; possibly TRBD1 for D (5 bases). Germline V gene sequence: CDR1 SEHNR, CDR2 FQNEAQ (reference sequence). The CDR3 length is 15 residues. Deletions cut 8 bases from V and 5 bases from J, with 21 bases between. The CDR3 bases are TGTGCCAGCGCCGAGGGGAGCAGCCGGCGGACTGAAGCTTTCTTT. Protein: CASAEGSSRRTEAFF.

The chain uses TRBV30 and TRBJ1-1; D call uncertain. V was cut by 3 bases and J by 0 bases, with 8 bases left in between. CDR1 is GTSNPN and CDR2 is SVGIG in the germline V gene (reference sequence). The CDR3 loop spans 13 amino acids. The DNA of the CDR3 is TGTGCCTGGAGAGAACAGATGAACACTGAAGCTTTCTTT. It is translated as CAWREQMNTEAFF.

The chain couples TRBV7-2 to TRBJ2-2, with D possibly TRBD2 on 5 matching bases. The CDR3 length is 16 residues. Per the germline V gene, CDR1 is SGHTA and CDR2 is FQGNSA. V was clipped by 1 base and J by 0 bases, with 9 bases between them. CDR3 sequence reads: CASSLVGGSNTGELFF. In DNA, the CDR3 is TGTGCCAGCAGCTTAGTTGGCGGGTCGAACACCGGGGAGCTGTTTTTT.

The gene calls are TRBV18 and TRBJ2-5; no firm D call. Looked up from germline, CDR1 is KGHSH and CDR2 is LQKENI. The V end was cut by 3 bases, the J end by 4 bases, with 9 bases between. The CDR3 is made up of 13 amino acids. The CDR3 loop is CASSPGLVETQYF. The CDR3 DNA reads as TGTGCCAGCTCACCTGGTCTAGTAGAGACCCAGTACTTC.

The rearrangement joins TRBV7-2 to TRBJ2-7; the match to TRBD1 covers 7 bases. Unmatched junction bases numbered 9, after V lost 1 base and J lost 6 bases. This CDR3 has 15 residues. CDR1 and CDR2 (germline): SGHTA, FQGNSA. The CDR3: CASSLVGTATTEQYF. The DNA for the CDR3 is TGTGCCAGCAGCTTAGTAGGGACAGCCACTACCGAGCAGTACTTC.

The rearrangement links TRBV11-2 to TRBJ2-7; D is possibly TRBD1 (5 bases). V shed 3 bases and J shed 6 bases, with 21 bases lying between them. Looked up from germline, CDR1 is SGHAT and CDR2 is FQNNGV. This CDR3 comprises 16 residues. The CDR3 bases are TGTGCCAGCAGCTTCAGGGAATGGGCGTCTCGAACCGAGCAGTACTTC. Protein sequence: CASSFREWASRTEQYF. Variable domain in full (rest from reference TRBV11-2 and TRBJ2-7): EAGVAQSPRYKIIEKRQSVAFWCNPISGHATLYWYQQILGQGPKLLIQFQNNGVVDDSQLPKDRFSAERLKGVDSTLKIQPAKLEDSAVYLCASSFREWASRTEQYFGPGTRLTVT.